The 2 T cell receptor beta chains listed next were all sequenced from one sample in a study of T cell responses to AZD1222 COVID-19 vaccine. Profiling relied on immunoSEQ multiplex PCR, and the TCRdb table lists in-frame clones only, not all of them. The table has about 130,000 clones, around 90% seen once. Sequencing was performed on peripheral blood, taken on day 0 of AZD1222 vaccination. These receptors were obtained from an adult in good health.

This clone was detected only a few times. This chain uses TRBV5-1 with TRBJ2-2; TRBD2 matches at 8 bases. V shed 0 bases and J 1 base; nucleotides not matched to a gene: 2. The CDR3 runs 16 residues. Germline values: CDR1 SGHRS, CDR2 YFSETQ. This CDR3 is CASSLGSGGNTGELFF. The CDR3 nucleotides read TGCGCCAGCAGCTTGGGCAGCGGGGGGAACACCGGGGAGCTGTTTTTT.

The chain has TRBV6-1 and TRBJ2-7, with D possibly called TRBD1 or TRBD2 (5 bases each). CDR1 and CDR2 from the germline V gene are MNHNS and SASEGT. There are 14 residues in the CDR3. The V gene lost 3 bases and the J gene lost 2 bases, with 11 bases spanning the gap. The CDR3 sequence is CASSDGTLTYEQYF. CDR3 coding DNA: TGTGCCAGCAGTGACGGGACGTTAACCTACGAGCAGTACTTC.